Below, 26 T cell receptor beta chains from the same sample are listed, as sequenced in a study of T cell responses to AZD1222 COVID-19 vaccine. Assay: immunoSEQ multiplex PCR; the TCRdb copy retains only in-frame clones and omits some. The sample lists over 150,000 clones, 80% to 90% occurring once. The sample in question was peripheral blood, obtained on day 0 of AZD1222 vaccination. These receptors came from an adult in good health.

The rearrangement links TRBV7-9 to TRBJ2-3; D possibly corresponds to TRBD1 (6 bases). Germline values: CDR1 SEHNR, CDR2 FQNEAQ (reference sequence). This CDR3 is 16 amino acids long. Trimming left V 5 bases short and J 6 bases short, with 21 bases between. The chain's CDR3 is CASSQNRQGRFDTQYF. The CDR3, as DNA: TGTGCCAGCAGCCAGAATCGGCAGGGGCGTTTTGATACGCAGTATTTT.

The rearrangement joins TRBV4-2 to TRBJ2-5, with D perhaps TRBD2 (6 bases). The V end was cut by 1 base, the J end by 5 bases, with 17 bases between. The CDR3 contains 16 residues. In germline, CDR1 is LGHNA, CDR2 YNFKEQ. The CDR3 sequence is CASSQGYSGGEETQYF. In DNA form, the CDR3 reads TGTGCCAGCAGCCAAGGGTATAGCGGAGGCGAGGAGACCCAGTACTTC.

The rearrangement links TRBV11-2 to TRBJ2-5, with D perhaps matching TRBD2 (6 bases). V lost 1 base and J lost 4, with 13 bases in between. The CDR3 loop spans 15 amino acids. Germline loops: CDR1 SGHAT, CDR2 FQNNGV. The CDR3 DNA sequence: TGTGCCAGCAGCTTAGGACGGGGGAACTTAGAGACCCAGTACTTC. Protein product: CASSLGRGNLETQYF.

The chain links TRBV27 to TRBJ2-1, with 7 bases aligning to TRBD1. J was trimmed by 6 bases and V by 1 base; bases with no gene match: 15. Germline V gene lookup returns CDR1 MNHEY and CDR2 SMNVEV (reference sequence). This CDR3 region has 18 residues. The CDR3 nucleotides read TGTGCCAGCAGTTTATTCTCTGTTCCGACAGGGAACCCCAATGAGCAGTTCTTC. Protein sequence: CASSLFSVPTGNPNEQFF.

This chain connects TRBV30 to TRBJ1-2, with unresolved D. The V and J ends lost 5 bases and 0 bases respectively, with 10 bases between them. CDR3 size: 13 residues. The V gene's germline CDR1 is GTSNPN and CDR2 SVGIG (reference sequence). The CDR3: CAWGREANYGYTF. CDR3 bases: TGTGCCTGGGGACGGGAAGCTAACTATGGCTACACCTTC.

V gene TRBV6-2 or TRBV6-3 combines with J gene TRBJ1-5; D is unresolved. Germline CDR1 and CDR2: MNHEY and SVGEGT. Trimming cost V 0 bases and J 4 bases, with 10 bases left between them. CDR3 length: 15 residues. The CDR3 protein is CASSYSKGWNQPQHF. In nucleotides, the CDR3 is TGTGCCAGCAGTTACTCGAAGGGTTGGAATCAGCCCCAGCATTTT.

This chain links TRBV7-6 with TRBJ1-1; 11 bases are a match to TRBD1. The junction had 9 bases not matched to a gene; V was cut back by 4 bases and J by 5 bases. The CDR3 is 16 amino acids. Germline V CDR1 and CDR2: SGHVS, FNYEAQ. The CDR3 sequence: CASSWATGQGVTEAFF. CDR3 coding DNA: TGTGCCAGCAGCTGGGCCACGGGACAGGGGGTAACTGAAGCTTTCTTT. The variable domain in full, with the rest retrieved from reference TRBV7-6 and TRBJ1-1, is GAGVSQSPRYKVTKRGQDVALRCDPISGHVSLYWYRQALGQGPEFLTYFNYEAQQDKSGLPNDRFSAERPEGSISTLTIQRTEQRDSAMYRCASSWATGQGVTEAFFGQGTRLTVV.

The chain couples TRBV11-1 to TRBJ1-6; D remains unclear. CDR3 length equals 12 residues. The germline V and J ends were trimmed by 4 bases and 11 bases, with 9 bases remaining between them. The germline gives CDR1 SGHAT, CDR2 FQDESV (reference sequence). CDR3: CASSSSPPPLHF. For the CDR3, the DNA is TGTGCCAGCAGCTCTTCGCCCCCACCCCTCCACTTT.

V gene TRBV7-3 combines with J gene TRBJ2-3, with a tentative D call TRBD2 (6 bases). CDR1 SGHTA and CDR2 FQGTGA come from the germline V gene. Deletions cut 2 bases from V and 0 bases from J, with 12 bases between. The CDR3 runs to 16 residues. The chain's CDR3 is CASSLFGDSSTDTQYF. CDR3 DNA sequence: TGTGCCAGCAGCTTATTCGGGGACTCTAGCACAGATACGCAGTATTTT.

This chain connects TRBV9 to TRBJ2-1, with 8 bases matching TRBD1. CDR1 and CDR2 from the germline V gene are SGDLS and YYNGEE. The CDR3 contains 18 residues. The V segment lost 3 bases and the J segment 0 bases; nucleotides outside the gene matches: 11. CDR3 nucleotides: TGTGCCAGCAGCGGAAAGCCATGGACAGGGCACTCCTACAATGAGCAGTTCTTC. Amino acid sequence: CASSGKPWTGHSYNEQFF.

The chain links TRBV7-6 to TRBJ2-1; 9 bases line up with TRBD2. Germline V CDR1 and CDR2: SGHVS, FNYEAQ. Trimming removed 5 bases from V and 7 bases from J; junction bases left unmatched: 15. There are 17 residues in the CDR3. This CDR3 is CASSTGVAGAEENEQFF. The DNA of the CDR3 is TGTGCCAGCAGCACAGGAGTAGCGGGGGCCGAAGAGAATGAGCAGTTCTTC.

This clone has only one observation. The chain links TRBV30 to TRBJ1-1, with TRBD1 identical over 11 bases. After removal of 2 bases from V and 4 bases from J, the junction contained 3 bases not matched to a gene. The germline V gene has CDR1 GTSNPN and CDR2 SVGIG (reference sequence). This CDR3 has 14 residues. The CDR3 sequence: CAWSIGTGGTEAFF. The CDR3 coding sequence is TGTGCCTGGAGTATCGGGACAGGGGGCACTGAAGCTTTCTTT.

The chain links TRBV7-9 to TRBJ1-1, with D perhaps matching TRBD1 (5 bases). Trimming took off 5 bases at V and 6 bases at J, with 10 bases between the two ends. Germline CDR1 SEHNR, CDR2 FQNEAQ (reference sequence). The CDR3 covers 12 residues. DNA for the CDR3: TGTGCCAGCAGCCCTGGGGGGGCTGAAGCTTTCTTT. Encoded protein: CASSPGGAEAFF.

The gene calls are TRBV6-2 or TRBV6-3 and TRBJ1-4, with D uncertain. In germline, CDR1 is MNHEY, CDR2 SVGEGT. The CDR3 is 15 residues long. Trimming took off 3 bases at V and 0 bases at J, with 8 bases between the two ends. The CDR3 is CASSYTDATNEKLFF. The CDR3 nucleotides are TGTGCCAGCAGTTATACAGATGCAACTAATGAAAAACTGTTTTTT.

The genes are TRBV19 and TRBJ1-5, with 7 bases that match TRBD1. Trimming cost V 6 bases and J 5 bases; bases outside gene matches: 7. Germline V CDR1 and CDR2: LNHDA, SQIVND (reference sequence). The CDR3 has 14 residues. The CDR3 sequence is CASRKTGMDQPQHF. For the CDR3, the DNA is TGTGCCAGTAGGAAGACAGGGATGGATCAGCCCCAGCATTTT.

The chain employs TRBV2 and TRBJ1-5; possibly TRBD1 for D (5 bases). Trimming removed 0 bases from V and 7 bases from J, with 13 bases in between. Germline values: CDR1 SNHLY, CDR2 FYNNEI. This CDR3 spans 15 amino acids. The CDR3 here is CASSEALGGQQPQHF. DNA of the CDR3: TGTGCCAGCAGTGAAGCGCTGGGGGGTCAGCAGCCCCAGCATTTT.

The chain carries TRBV11-2 and TRBJ2-5, with 10 bases matching TRBD2. The length of the CDR3 is 16 residues. Germline values: CDR1 SGHAT, CDR2 FQNNGV. V lost 5 bases, J lost 4 bases, and 10 bases stayed unmatched. As DNA, the CDR3 is TGTGCCAGCAGCCCAAGAAGCGGGGGGGCGGGAGAGACCCAGTACTTC. Encoded protein: CASSPRSGGAGETQYF. The full variable domain, with the rest looked up from reference TRBV11-2 and TRBJ2-5, is EAGVAQSPRYKIIEKRQSVAFWCNPISGHATLYWYQQILGQGPKLLIQFQNNGVVDDSQLPKDRFSAERLKGVDSTLKIQPAKLEDSAVYLCASSPRSGGAGETQYFGPGTRLLVL.

V and J are TRBV6-5 and TRBJ1-2; no clear D. V dropped 7 bases and J dropped 4 bases, with 19 bases sitting between them. CDR1 and CDR2 (germline): MNHEY, SVGAGI. The CDR3 covers 15 residues. Here the CDR3 reads CASISGISLGYGYTF. In DNA, the CDR3 is TGTGCCAGCATTTCGGGGATTAGTTTGGGCTATGGCTACACCTTC.

This rearrangement joins TRBV4-1 to TRBJ2-7; TRBD1 agrees at 8 bases. The CDR3 loop spans 14 amino acids. V lost 1 base and J lost 2; bases outside the gene matches: 1. The germline V gene has CDR1 MGHRA and CDR2 YSYEKL. CDR3 coding DNA: TGCGCCAGCAGCCAAGCGACAGGGGCCTACGAGCAGTACTTC. Translated: CASSQATGAYEQYF.

The chain uses TRBV6-5 and TRBJ2-3; perhaps TRBD2 as D (6 bases). Germline CDR1 MNHEY, CDR2 SVGAGI. The length of the CDR3 is 15 residues. V shed 4 bases and J shed 7 bases, with 18 bases lying between them. The chain's CDR3 is CASSSGELLLNTQYF. Written as DNA, the CDR3 is TGTGCCAGCAGTTCGGGGGAGCTCTTGTTGAATACGCAGTATTTT.

J is TRBJ2-2 and V is TRBV29-1, with D possibly called TRBD1 or TRBD2 (5 bases each). The germline CDR1 and CDR2 sequences are SQVTM and ANQGSEA. The CDR3 is 15 residues long. V lost 5 bases and J lost 0, with 13 bases in between. CDR3 sequence (DNA): TGCAGCGTTCACGGGACCGGAACGAACACCGGGGAGCTGTTTTTT. Amino acids: CSVHGTGTNTGELFF.

The V gene is TRBV6-5, the J gene TRBJ2-1; maybe TRBD2 (6 bases). The V end was cut by 7 bases, the J end by 9 bases, with 22 bases between. CDR3 length: 15 amino acids. CDR1 is MNHEY, CDR2 SVGAGI, per germline. The CDR3 sequence: CASTGGPAFDGEQFF. CDR3 bases: TGTGCCAGCACCGGGGGTCCTGCATTCGATGGTGAGCAGTTCTTC.

The chain has TRBV11-2 and TRBJ2-3; possible D gene TRBD2, 5 bases. Trimming stripped 3 bases from V and 6 bases from J, with 7 bases between. The CDR3 runs 12 residues. Germline loops: CDR1 SGHAT, CDR2 FQNNGV. This CDR3 reads CASSLTGDTQYF. Written as DNA, the CDR3 is TGTGCCAGCAGCTTGACGGGGGATACGCAGTATTTT.

This chain uses TRBV6-1 with TRBJ2-4, with D possibly matching TRBD1 (5 bases). V dropped 0 bases and J dropped 0 bases, with 15 bases sitting between them. Germline loops: CDR1 MNHNS, CDR2 SASEGT. CDR3 length: 18 amino acids. The CDR3 DNA follows: TGTGCCAGCAGTGAAGCGGTTCGGACATCTCTAGCCAAAAACATTCAGTACTTC. Its protein product is CASSEAVRTSLAKNIQYF.

This chain connects TRBV10-3 to TRBJ2-7; tentatively, D is TRBD1 (5 bases). V dropped 5 bases and J dropped 6 bases, with 14 bases sitting between them. Germline values: CDR1 ENHRY, CDR2 SYGVKD. The CDR3 extends over 13 amino acids. This CDR3 reads CAISKVTGAEQYF. CDR3 sequence (DNA): TGTGCCATCAGTAAAGTAACAGGTGCCGAGCAGTACTTC.

J is TRBJ2-2 and V is TRBV5-1; D ambiguous. The CDR3 runs to 16 residues. Trimming pared 5 bases from V and 0 bases from J, leaving 14 bases between. Germline V gives CDR1 SGHRS, CDR2 YFSETQ. The CDR3 nucleotides are TGCGCCAGCAGTCTGGGTGTAACGGCGAACACCGGGGAGCTGTTTTTT. Its translation is CASSLGVTANTGELFF.